This TCR beta chain comes out of a study of cytomegalovirus exposure and HLA in healthy donors. Study background: Among about 380 genotyped donors, approximately 80% fell in the Caucasian-associated ancestry cluster. Study results and caveats: Productive rates of about 87% or about 30% were seen for most TCR beta V segments in an earlier analysis. Associated with HLA alleles at 0.05 false discovery rate in a later analysis were some 18,000 TCR beta sequences.

Germline assignment: CDR1 KGHSH and CDR2 LQKENI. The CDR3 length is 15 residues. The V gene lost 3 bases and the J gene lost 0 bases, with 8 bases spanning the gap. Notes on this clone: The antigen is unknown.

A multiplex PCR was run with 60 Vbeta primers and 13 Jbeta primers. Generated by immunoSEQ multiplex PCR, the TCRdb table keeps only in-frame clones and is missing some. The repertoire has some 95,000 clones, just under 80% of them found once; the top ten carry roughly 4%. Sequenced input: PBMCs. The sequence was collected from a woman aged 40 to 50 in good health and CMV-seropositive. The chain links TRBV18 to TRBJ2-2; D is ambiguous. CDR3 sequence: CASSPTQANTGELFF. As DNA, the CDR3 is TGTGCCAGCTCACCTACACAAGCGAACACCGGGGAGCTGTTTTTT.